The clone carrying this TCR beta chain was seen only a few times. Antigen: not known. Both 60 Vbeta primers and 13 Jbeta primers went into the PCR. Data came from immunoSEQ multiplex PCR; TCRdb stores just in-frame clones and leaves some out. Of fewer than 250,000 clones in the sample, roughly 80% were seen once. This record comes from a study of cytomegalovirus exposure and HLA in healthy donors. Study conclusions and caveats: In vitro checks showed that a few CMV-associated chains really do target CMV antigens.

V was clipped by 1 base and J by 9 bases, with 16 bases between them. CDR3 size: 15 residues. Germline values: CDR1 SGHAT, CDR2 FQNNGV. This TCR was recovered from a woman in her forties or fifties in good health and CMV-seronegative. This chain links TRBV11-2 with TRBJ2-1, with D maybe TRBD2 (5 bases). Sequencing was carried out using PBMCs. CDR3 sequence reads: CASSLVGSSSGEQFF. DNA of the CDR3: TGTGCCAGCAGCTTAGTAGGGTCTAGCTCGGGTGAGCAGTTCTTC.